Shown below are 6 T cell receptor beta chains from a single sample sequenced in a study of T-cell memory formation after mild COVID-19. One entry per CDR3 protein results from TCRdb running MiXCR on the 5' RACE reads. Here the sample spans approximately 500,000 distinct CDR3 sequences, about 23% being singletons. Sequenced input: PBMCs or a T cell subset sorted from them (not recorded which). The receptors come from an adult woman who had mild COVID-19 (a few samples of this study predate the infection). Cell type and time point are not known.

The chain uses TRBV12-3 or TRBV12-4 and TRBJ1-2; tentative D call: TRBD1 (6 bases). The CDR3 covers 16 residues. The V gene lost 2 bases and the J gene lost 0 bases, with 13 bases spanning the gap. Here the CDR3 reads CASSLKGDFANYGYTF. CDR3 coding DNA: TGTGCCAGCAGTTTAAAGGGGGACTTCGCTAACTATGGCTACACCTTC.

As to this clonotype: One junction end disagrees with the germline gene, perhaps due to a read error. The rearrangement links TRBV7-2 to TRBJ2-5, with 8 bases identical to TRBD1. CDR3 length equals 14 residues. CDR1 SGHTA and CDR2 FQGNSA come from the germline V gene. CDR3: CASSPRGLGETKYF. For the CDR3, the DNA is TGTGCCAGCAGCCCCAGGGGGCTCGGAGAGACCAAGTACTTC.

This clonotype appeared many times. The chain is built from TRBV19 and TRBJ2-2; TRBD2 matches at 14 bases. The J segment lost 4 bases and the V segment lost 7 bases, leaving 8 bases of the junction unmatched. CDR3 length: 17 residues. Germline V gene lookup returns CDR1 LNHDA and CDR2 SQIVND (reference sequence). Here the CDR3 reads CASIQTGLAGVTGELFF. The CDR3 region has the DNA TGTGCCAGTATTCAAACGGGACTAGCGGGAGTCACCGGGGAGCTGTTTTTT.

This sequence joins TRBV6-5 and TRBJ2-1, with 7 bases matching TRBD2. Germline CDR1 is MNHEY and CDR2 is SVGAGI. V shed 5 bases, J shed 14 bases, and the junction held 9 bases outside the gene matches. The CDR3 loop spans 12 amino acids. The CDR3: CASSPPEGGKFF. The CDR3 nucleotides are TGTGCCAGCAGTCCACCGGAGGGAGGGAAGTTCTTC.

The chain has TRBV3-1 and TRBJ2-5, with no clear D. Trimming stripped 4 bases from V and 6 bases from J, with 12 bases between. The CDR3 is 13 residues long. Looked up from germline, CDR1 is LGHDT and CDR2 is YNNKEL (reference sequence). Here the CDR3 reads CASSLLAGQTQYF. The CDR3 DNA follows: TGTGCCAGCAGCCTCCTGGCAGGACAGACCCAGTACTTC.

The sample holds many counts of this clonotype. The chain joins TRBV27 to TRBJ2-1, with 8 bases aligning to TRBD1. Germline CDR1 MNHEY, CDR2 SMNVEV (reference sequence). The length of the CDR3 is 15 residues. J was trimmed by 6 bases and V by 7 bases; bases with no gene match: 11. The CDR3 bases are TGTGCCAGCAACATCAGGGGGCTAGATGGCAATGAGCAGTTCTTC. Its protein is CASNIRGLDGNEQFF.